Each of the 23 T cell receptor delta chains below was sequenced from the same sample in a study of Vδ1+ human thymocytes. Their target antigens are unknown. General study results and limits: In the thymus, TRG and TRD repertoires looked highly polyclonal with Gaussian CDR3 lengths.

RNA was extracted from the cells and then reverse transcribed. CDR3 amplicons came from multiplex PCR with pooled V-gene forward and constant-region reverse primers. TCRdb re-processed the multiplex PCR reads using CATT. The sample carries about 58,000 delta-chain clones, less than 15% recorded once. The sequencing sample was made of Vdelta1+ gamma-delta thymocytes from the thymus. As for subset: FACS-sorted CD3+ TCRalphabeta- TCRVdelta1+ TCRVdelta2- thymocytes. The receptors stem from a girl less than two years old who had congenital heart surgery.

This clone was seen a handful of times. This chain connects TRDV1 to TRDJ1; either TRDD2 or TRDD3 may supply D (9 bases each). Looked up from germline, CDR1 is TSWWSYY and CDR2 is QGS. The germline V and J ends were trimmed by 0 bases and 2 bases, with 34 bases remaining between them. This CDR3 comprises 23 residues. The CDR3 protein is CALGELDPFLRDRSGDTTDKLIF. CDR3 sequence (DNA): TGTGCTCTTGGGGAACTAGATCCCTTCCTACGTGATAGGTCGGGGGATACAACCGATAAACTCATCTTT.

The chain links TRDV1 to TRDJ1, with D possibly being TRDD2 (9 bases). V lost 0 bases and J lost 7, with 39 bases in between. Germline V gives CDR1 TSWWSYY, CDR2 QGS. The CDR3 is made up of 23 amino acids. For the CDR3, the DNA is TGTGCTCTTGGGGAACTAGGTTATTCCTTCCTACATGTTACTGGGGGGTATCCTGGTAAACTCATCTTT. As protein: CALGELGYSFLHVTGGYPGKLIF.

The V gene is TRDV1, the J gene TRDJ1; a possible D gene is TRDD3 (7 bases). Trimming stripped 2 bases from V and 0 bases from J, with 31 bases between. Germline CDR1 and CDR2: TSWWSYY and QGS. This CDR3 has 22 residues. Here the CDR3 DNA reads TGTGCTCTTGGGGAAACCCTCGAGGCCCTCCTACGGACTGGGGATGACACCGATAAACTCATCTTT. Translated: CALGETLEALLRTGDDTDKLIF.

This clone appeared a few times. The chain joins TRDV1 to TRDJ1, with a tentative D call TRDD3 (5 bases). The germline gives CDR1 TSWWSYY, CDR2 QGS. V lost 1 base and J 8 bases, leaving 23 bases between the germline ends. The CDR3 has 17 residues. This CDR3 is CALGEPPQDAGRKKLIF. As DNA, the CDR3 is TGTGCTCTTGGGGAACCTCCTCAAGATGCTGGGAGAAAGAAACTCATCTTT.

This chain connects TRDV1 to TRDJ1, with D possibly being TRDD3 (9 bases). The CDR3 covers 20 residues. Germline-derived CDR1 and CDR2 are TSWWSYY and QGS. V was clipped by 4 bases and J by 0 bases, with 27 bases between them. The CDR3 sequence is CALGGASYGRLGEDTDKLIF. CDR3 sequence (DNA): TGTGCTCTTGGGGGAGCTTCCTACGGTCGACTGGGGGAGGACACCGATAAACTCATCTTT.

This chain uses TRDV1 with TRDJ1; 9 bases are shared with TRDD3. This CDR3 is built from 21 residues. In germline, CDR1 is TSWWSYY, CDR2 QGS. The ends lost 2 bases at V and 2 bases at J; junction bases unmatched: 21. The CDR3 DNA follows: TGTGCTCTTGGGGAATCGCCGAGCCCAAGCCGCGGGGATACGCGAACCGATAAACTCATCTTT. This gives the protein CALGESPSPSRGDTRTDKLIF.

This clone was counted only a few times. This chain joins TRDV1 and TRDJ1, with D unclear. Germline V gene sequence: CDR1 TSWWSYY, CDR2 QGS. Trimming pared 6 bases from V and 3 bases from J, leaving 14 bases between. The length of the CDR3 is 14 residues. CDR3 nucleotide sequence: TGTGCTCTTGGCGGCCCAGGGGTCGCCGATAAACTCATCTTT. Protein product: CALGGPGVADKLIF.

This clone was found a few times. The chain couples TRDV1 to TRDJ1; 12 nucleotides line up with TRDD3. The CDR3 spans 21 residues. Germline CDR1 and CDR2: TSWWSYY and QGS. V lost 1 base, J lost 0 bases, and 15 bases stayed unmatched. The CDR3 loop reads CALGEPSATGGYSQYTDKLIF. CDR3 DNA sequence: TGTGCTCTTGGGGAACCTTCTGCTACTGGGGGATACTCTCAGTACACCGATAAACTCATCTTT.

On this clone: The junction differs from germline at one of its ends, possibly a read error. This sequence joins TRDV1 and TRDJ1; 7 bases align to TRDD3. Germline loops: CDR1 TSWWSYY, CDR2 QGS. The CDR3 has 17 amino acids. The CDR3 DNA reads TGTGCTCTTGAGGAACGTTCCGTACTGGGGTACACCGATAAACTCATCTTT. It yields the protein CALEERSVLGYTDKLIF.

This chain links TRDV1 with TRDJ1; D ambiguous. This CDR3 has 20 amino acids. Germline-derived CDR1 and CDR2 are TSWWSYY and QGS. The V end was cut by 0 bases, the J end by 1 base, with 24 bases between. The CDR3 here is CALGELSGPSSNLPTDKLIF. The CDR3 DNA follows: TGTGCTCTTGGGGAACTGAGCGGCCCGTCATCGAACCTCCCCACCGATAAACTCATCTTT.

The chain has TRDV1 and TRDJ1; 7 bases fit TRDD3. There are 21 residues in the CDR3. The ends lost 3 bases at V and 0 bases at J; junction bases unmatched: 22. The germline CDR1 and CDR2 sequences are TSWWSYY and QGS. The CDR3 loop is CALGDRPVPPCGGRYTDKLIF. In DNA form, the CDR3 reads TGTGCTCTTGGGGATCGGCCTGTGCCCCCATGTGGGGGACGGTACACCGATAAACTCATCTTT.

This clone was picked up a small number of times. This rearrangement joins TRDV1 to TRDJ1; TRDD3 agrees at 8 bases. The CDR3 has 18 residues. Germline V gene sequence: CDR1 TSWWSYY, CDR2 QGS. V dropped 0 bases and J dropped 2; count of bases not matched to a gene: 11. The CDR3 loop is CALGELLQGIRETDKLIF. CDR3 in DNA: TGTGCTCTTGGGGAACTCCTACAAGGGATACGGGAGACCGATAAACTCATCTTT.

The V gene is TRAV29/DV5, the J gene TRDJ1, with a possible D match to TRDD3 (6 bases). The germline V gene has CDR1 NSMFDY and CDR2 ISSIKDK. The V end was cut by 3 bases, the J end by 9 bases, with 30 bases between. This CDR3 region has 17 residues. CDR3: CAANDFPTRGTSIELIF. Written as DNA, the CDR3 is TGTGCAGCAAACGACTTTCCCACCCGGGGGACTAGTATTGAACTCATCTTT.

This clone was detected only a few times. This sequence joins TRDV1 and TRDJ1; D unresolved. The CDR3 totals 14 residues. Germline-derived CDR1 and CDR2 are TSWWSYY and QGS. Trimming stripped 3 bases from V and 4 bases from J, with 12 bases between. The CDR3 DNA follows: TGTGCTCTTGGGGACCGCTTAGCAGGCGATAAACTCATCTTT. This sequence encodes CALGDRLAGDKLIF.

The chain combines TRDV1 with TRDJ1; perhaps TRDD3 as D (6 bases). The CDR3 covers 19 residues. Germline V gene lookup returns CDR1 TSWWSYY and CDR2 QGS. V lost 4 bases to trimming and J lost 3 bases, with 27 bases between them. Here the CDR3 reads CALGGRPGGDPRVADKLIF. CDR3 sequence (DNA): TGTGCTCTTGGGGGACGACCAGGCGGGGATCCCAGGGTCGCCGATAAACTCATCTTT.

The chain couples TRDV1 to TRDJ1; D gene unclear. This CDR3 region has 15 residues. Trimming removed 2 bases from V and 0 bases from J, with 10 bases in between. Germline values: CDR1 TSWWSYY, CDR2 QGS. In DNA, the CDR3 is TGTGCTCTTGGGGAATGGAAGAGGTACACCGATAAACTCATCTTT. The encoded protein is CALGEWKRYTDKLIF.

The rearrangement joins TRDV1 to TRDJ1; 10 nucleotides match TRDD3. Germline lookup yields CDR1 TSWWSYY and CDR2 QGS. The CDR3 extends over 20 amino acids. J gave up 0 bases and V 0 bases, and 13 bases lay outside the gene matches. CDR3 sequence reads: CALGELNGDWGIHHTDKLIF. CDR3 sequence (DNA): TGTGCTCTTGGGGAACTGAACGGAGACTGGGGGATCCACCACACCGATAAACTCATCTTT.

This clone was detected only a few times. One junction end disagrees with the germline gene, perhaps due to a read error. V usage is TRDV1 and J usage is TRDJ1; tentative D call: TRDD3 (6 bases). Germline values: CDR1 TSWWSYY, CDR2 QGS. The CDR3 totals 27 residues. CDR3 bases: TGTGCTCTTGGGGAACGAAATCCCCCCAAGCTCCACGTGCGGGGACAGGATACTGTTTGGCACACCAATAAACTCATCTTT. Amino acid sequence: CALGERNPPKLHVRGQDTVWHTNKLIF.

The chain carries TRDV1 and TRDJ1; 9 bases agree with TRDD3. This CDR3 has 22 residues. Germline lookup yields CDR1 TSWWSYY and CDR2 QGS. The ends lost 0 bases at V and 3 bases at J; junction bases unmatched: 23. CDR3 nucleotides: TGTGCTCTTGGGGAACTAAGCCTACCCGTACTGGGGGAGGCCCGGCCCGCCGATAAACTCATCTTT. Protein: CALGELSLPVLGEARPADKLIF.

This chain connects TRDV1 to TRDJ1, with 7 bases matching TRDD3. This CDR3 comprises 12 residues. Germline V gene lookup returns CDR1 TSWWSYY and CDR2 QGS. The ends lost 5 bases at V and 9 bases at J; junction bases unmatched: 6. The CDR3 sequence: CALGSSGGQLIF. The DNA of the CDR3 is TGTGCTCTTGGGTCTTCTGGGGGTCAACTCATCTTT.

The chain joins TRDV1 to TRDJ1; 9 bases are a match to TRDD3. J lost 0 bases, V lost 2 bases, and 13 bases had no gene match. The CDR3 has 19 residues. Germline loops: CDR1 TSWWSYY, CDR2 QGS. The DNA of the CDR3 is TGTGCTCTTGGGGAAATCCCAGTACTGGGGGAGGCTTACACCGATAAACTCATCTTT. Residues: CALGEIPVLGEAYTDKLIF.

The chain joins TRDV1 to TRDJ1; D uncertain. The V gene's germline CDR1 is TSWWSYY and CDR2 QGS. The CDR3 is made up of 14 amino acids. Trimming left V 2 bases short and J 6 bases short, with 13 bases between. The CDR3 DNA reads as TGTGCTCTTGGGGAAAGGGTCCCGCCCTATAAACTCATCTTT. Its translation is CALGERVPPYKLIF.

This clone showed up just a few times. The chain is built from TRDV1 and TRDJ1; 8 positions match TRDD3. Germline assignment: CDR1 TSWWSYY and CDR2 QGS. The CDR3 extends over 16 amino acids. J lost 0 bases, V lost 6 bases, and 9 bases had no gene match. For the CDR3, the DNA is TGTGCTCTTGGTAGCCCCAAACTGGGGGACACCGATAAACTCATCTTT. It specifies CALGSPKLGDTDKLIF.